The T cell receptor beta chain described here comes from a study of T cell repertoires in cytomegalovirus infection. Study information: Signatures in public TCR beta sequences pointed to both CMV infection and matching HLA type.

TCRdb fed the reads into MiXCR, producing one record per CDR3 protein. The repertoire holds approximately 500,000 distinct CDR3 sequences, with about 10% as singletons. The V gene lost 1 base and the J gene lost 3 bases, with 18 bases spanning the gap. CDR3 length: 18 amino acids. Germline lookup yields CDR1 MNHEY and CDR2 SVGAGI. Many counts were recorded for this clonotype. As yet, its antigen is unknown. Study-level points and caveats: The cumulative frequency of public TCR beta families distinguished individuals who carried CMV together with the relevant HLA.

This chain joins TRBV6-5 and TRBJ1-4; no clear D gene. The sequenced material came from PBMCs. The clonotype was recovered from a human donor in good health (CMV status not recorded). Some clones in this sample may be carry-over from other donors' samples. CDR3 region: CASSYFSGIPISNEKLFF. CDR3 nucleotides: TGTGCCAGCAGTTACTTTAGCGGCATTCCTATTTCTAATGAAAAACTGTTTTTT.